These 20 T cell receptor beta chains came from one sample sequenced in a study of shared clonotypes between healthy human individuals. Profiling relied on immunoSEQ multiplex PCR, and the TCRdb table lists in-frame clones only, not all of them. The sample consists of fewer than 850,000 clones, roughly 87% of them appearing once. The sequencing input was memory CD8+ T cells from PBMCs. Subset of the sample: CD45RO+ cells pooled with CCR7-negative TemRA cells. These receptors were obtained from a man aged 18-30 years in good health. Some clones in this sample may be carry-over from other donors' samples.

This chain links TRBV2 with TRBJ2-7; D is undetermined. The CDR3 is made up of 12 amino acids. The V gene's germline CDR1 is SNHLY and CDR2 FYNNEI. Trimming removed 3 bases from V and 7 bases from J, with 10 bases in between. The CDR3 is CASSEQTREQYF. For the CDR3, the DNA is TGTGCCAGCAGTGAGCAAACCCGAGAGCAGTACTTC.

CDR3 sequence (DNA): TGCGCCAGCAGCCCAAGCGGGAGGAACTCCTACGAGCAGTACTTC. Its protein product is CASSPSGRNSYEQYF. The chain employs TRBV5-1 and TRBJ2-7; 9 bases are a match to TRBD2. Germline CDR1 is SGHRS and CDR2 is YFSETQ. The CDR3 has 15 amino acids. After removal of 4 bases from V and 0 bases from J, the junction contained 5 bases not matched to a gene. The complete variable domain, with remaining parts taken from reference TRBV5-1 and TRBJ2-7, reads KAGVTQTPRYLIKTRGQQVTLSCSPISGHRSVSWYQQTPGQGLQFLFEYFSETQRNKGNFPGRFSGRQFSNSRSEMNVSTLELGDSALYLCASSPSGRNSYEQYFGPGTRLTVT.

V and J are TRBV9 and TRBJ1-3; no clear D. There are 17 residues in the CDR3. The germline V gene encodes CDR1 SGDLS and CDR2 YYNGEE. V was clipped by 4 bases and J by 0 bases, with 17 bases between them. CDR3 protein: CASSPPAAKSSGNTIYF. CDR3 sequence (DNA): TGTGCCAGCAGCCCCCCGGCCGCCAAATCCTCTGGAAACACCATATATTTT.

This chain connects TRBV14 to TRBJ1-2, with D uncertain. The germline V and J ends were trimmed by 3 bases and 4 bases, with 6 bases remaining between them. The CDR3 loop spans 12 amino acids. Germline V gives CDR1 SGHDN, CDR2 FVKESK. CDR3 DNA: TGTGCCAGCAGCCAGACGGGCTATGGCTACACCTTC. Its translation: CASSQTGYGYTF.

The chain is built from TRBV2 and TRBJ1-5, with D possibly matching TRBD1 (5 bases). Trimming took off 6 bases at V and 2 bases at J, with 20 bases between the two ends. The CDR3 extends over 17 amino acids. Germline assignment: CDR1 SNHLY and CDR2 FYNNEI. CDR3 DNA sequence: TGTGCCAGCAGGTCCAGGGAGGGGCTGACGGGCAATCAGCCCCAGCATTTT. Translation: CASRSREGLTGNQPQHF.

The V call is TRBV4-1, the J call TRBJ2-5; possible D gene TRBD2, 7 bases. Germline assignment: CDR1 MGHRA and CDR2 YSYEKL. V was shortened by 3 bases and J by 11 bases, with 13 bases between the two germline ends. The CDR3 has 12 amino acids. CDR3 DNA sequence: TGCGCCAGCAGCCAGGGGGCGGGGGAGCAGTACTTC. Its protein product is CASSQGAGEQYF.

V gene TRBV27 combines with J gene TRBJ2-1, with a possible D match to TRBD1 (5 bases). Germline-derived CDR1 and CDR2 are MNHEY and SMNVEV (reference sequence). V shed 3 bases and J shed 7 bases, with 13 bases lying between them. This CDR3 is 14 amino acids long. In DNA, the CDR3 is TGTGCCAGCAGTTTTCTCGGCGCAGGGAATGAGCAGTTCTTC. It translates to CASSFLGAGNEQFF.

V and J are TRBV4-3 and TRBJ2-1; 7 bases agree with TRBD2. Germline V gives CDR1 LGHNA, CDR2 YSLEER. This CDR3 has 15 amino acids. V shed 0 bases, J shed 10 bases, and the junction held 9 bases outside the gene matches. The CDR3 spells CASSQDLSAGEEQFF. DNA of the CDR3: TGCGCCAGCAGCCAAGATCTCAGTGCGGGAGAGGAGCAGTTCTTC.

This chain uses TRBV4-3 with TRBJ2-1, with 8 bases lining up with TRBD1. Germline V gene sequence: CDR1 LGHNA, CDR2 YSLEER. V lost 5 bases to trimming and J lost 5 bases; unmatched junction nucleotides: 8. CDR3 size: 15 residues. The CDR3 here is CASSEGTGGNNEQFF. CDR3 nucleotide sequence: TGCGCCAGCAGCGAAGGGACAGGTGGAAACAATGAGCAGTTCTTC.

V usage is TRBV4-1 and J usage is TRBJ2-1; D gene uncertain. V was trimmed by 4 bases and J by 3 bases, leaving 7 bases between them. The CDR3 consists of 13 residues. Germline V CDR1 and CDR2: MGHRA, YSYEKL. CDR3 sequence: CASSLGFYNEQFF. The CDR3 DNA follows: TGCGCCAGCAGCCTTGGTTTCTACAATGAGCAGTTCTTC.

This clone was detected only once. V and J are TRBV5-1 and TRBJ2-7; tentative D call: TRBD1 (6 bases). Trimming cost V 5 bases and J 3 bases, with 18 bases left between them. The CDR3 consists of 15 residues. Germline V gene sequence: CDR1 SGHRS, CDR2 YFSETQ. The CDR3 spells CASSSTTGHRYEQYF. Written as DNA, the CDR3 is TGCGCCAGCAGTTCTACTACGGGACACCGCTACGAGCAGTACTTC.

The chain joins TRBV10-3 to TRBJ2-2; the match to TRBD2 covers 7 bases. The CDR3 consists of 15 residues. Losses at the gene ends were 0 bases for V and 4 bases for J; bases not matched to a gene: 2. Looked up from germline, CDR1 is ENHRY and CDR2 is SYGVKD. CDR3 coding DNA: TGTGCCATCAGTGAGTCGGCGGGAGTCACCGGGGAGCTGTTTTTT. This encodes CAISESAGVTGELFF.

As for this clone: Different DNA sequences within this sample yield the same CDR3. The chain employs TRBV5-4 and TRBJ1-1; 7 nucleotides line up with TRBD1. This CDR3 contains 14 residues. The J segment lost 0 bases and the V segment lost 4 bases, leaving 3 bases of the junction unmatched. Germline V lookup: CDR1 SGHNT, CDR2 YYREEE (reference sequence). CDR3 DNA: TGTGCCAGCAGCCCGGGGACAGTGAACACTGAAGCTTTCTTT. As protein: CASSPGTVNTEAFF.

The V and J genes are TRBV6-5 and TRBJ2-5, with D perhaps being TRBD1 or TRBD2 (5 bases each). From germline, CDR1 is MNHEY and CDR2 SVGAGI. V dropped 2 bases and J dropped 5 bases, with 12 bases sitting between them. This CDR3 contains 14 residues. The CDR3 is CASSYNDRGETQYF. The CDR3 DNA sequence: TGTGCCAGCAGTTACAATGACAGAGGGGAGACCCAGTACTTC.

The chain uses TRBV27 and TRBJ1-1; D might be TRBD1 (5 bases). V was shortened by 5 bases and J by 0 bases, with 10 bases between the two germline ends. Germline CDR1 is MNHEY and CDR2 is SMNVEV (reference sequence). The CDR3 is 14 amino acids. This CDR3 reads CASSERQMNTEAFF. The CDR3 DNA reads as TGTGCCAGCAGTGAAAGACAGATGAACACTGAAGCTTTCTTT.

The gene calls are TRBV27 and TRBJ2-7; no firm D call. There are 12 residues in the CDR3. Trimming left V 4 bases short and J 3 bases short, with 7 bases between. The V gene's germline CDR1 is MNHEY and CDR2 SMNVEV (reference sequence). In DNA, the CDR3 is TGTGCCAGCAGTTCCCAACGCTACGAGCAGTACTTC. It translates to CASSSQRYEQYF.

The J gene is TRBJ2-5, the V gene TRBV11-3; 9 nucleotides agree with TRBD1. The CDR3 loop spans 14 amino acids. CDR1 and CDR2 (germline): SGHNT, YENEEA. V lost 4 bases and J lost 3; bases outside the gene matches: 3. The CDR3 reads CASSSGQGEETQYF. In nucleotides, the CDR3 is TGTGCCAGCAGCTCGGGACAGGGTGAAGAGACCCAGTACTTC. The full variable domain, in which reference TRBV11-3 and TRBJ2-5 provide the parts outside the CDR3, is EAGVVQSPRYKIIEKKQPVAFWCNPISGHNTLYWYLQNLGQGPELLIRYENEEAVDDSQLPKDRFSAERLKGVDSTLKIQPAELGDSAVYLCASSSGQGEETQYFGPGTRLLVL.

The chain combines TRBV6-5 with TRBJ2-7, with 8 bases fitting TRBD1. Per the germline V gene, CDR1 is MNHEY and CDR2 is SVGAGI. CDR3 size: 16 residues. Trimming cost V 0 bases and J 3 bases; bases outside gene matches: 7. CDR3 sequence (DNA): TGTGCCAGCAGTTACTCGAGACAGGGGTATTACTACGAGCAGTACTTC. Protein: CASSYSRQGYYYEQYF.

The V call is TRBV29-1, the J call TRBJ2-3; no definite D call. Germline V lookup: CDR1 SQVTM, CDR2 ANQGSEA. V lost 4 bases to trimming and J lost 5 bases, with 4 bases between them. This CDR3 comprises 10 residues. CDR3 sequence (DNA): TGCAGCGTTGTTGTAGATACGCAGTATTTT. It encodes CSVVVDTQYF.

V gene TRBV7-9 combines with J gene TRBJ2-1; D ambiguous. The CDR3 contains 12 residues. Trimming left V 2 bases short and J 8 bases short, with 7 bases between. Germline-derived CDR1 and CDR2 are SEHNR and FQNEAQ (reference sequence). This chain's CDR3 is CASSLILDEQFF. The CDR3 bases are TGTGCCAGCAGCTTAATCTTGGATGAGCAGTTCTTC.